This T cell receptor (beta chain) was captured by sequencing in a study of OX40 agonist ivuxolimab in advanced cancers. V lost 7 bases, J lost 4 bases, and 17 bases lay in between. Germline V gene lookup returns CDR1 SGHDT and CDR2 YYEEEE. The CDR3 has 14 amino acids. Libraries were prepared by immunoSEQ multiplex PCR; TCRdb keeps only in-frame clonotypes and omits some of them. The table has 70,000 to 85,000 clones, more than 90% seen once. This TCR was sampled from an adult with an advanced solid tumor such as melanoma, head and neck, liver or kidney cancer. The chain is built from TRBV5-6 and TRBJ1-2; possible D gene TRBD1, 5 bases. Sequencing was performed on CD4+ or CD8+ T cells sorted from blood, taken in a trial of the OX40 agonist ivuxolimab. This CDR3 is CASGPDGGTYGYTF. CDR3 DNA sequence: TGTGCCAGCGGACCCGATGGGGGTACCTATGGCTACACCTTC.